This TCR beta chain was retrieved from a study of T-cell memory formation after mild COVID-19. cDNA libraries for TCR alpha and TCR beta, carrying sample barcodes and UMIs, came from 5'RACE with constant-segment primers. TCRdb passed the 5' RACE reads through MiXCR, listing each CDR3 protein once. This sample carries 250,000 to 300,000 distinct CDR3 sequences, about 16% of them seen once, and the ten largest clones take more than 20%. The study's findings and limits: Clones contracting over day 15 to 85 were CD4/CD8 balanced, with later expanders leaning CD4+. Cross-reactive memory appears to have joined, as suggested by some responding clones showing up in pre-infection memory.

This clonotype was seen just once. Its matching antigen is unknown. V dropped 5 bases and J dropped 3; count of bases not matched to a gene: 5. The CDR3 runs 15 residues. Germline V lookup: CDR1 SGHVS, CDR2 FQNEAQ. Sequenced material: PBMCs or a T cell subset sorted from them (not recorded which). The sequence came from a man in his late teens or twenties who had mild COVID-19 (a few samples of this study predate the infection). Cell type and time point are not known. V and J are TRBV7-8 and TRBJ2-1; TRBD2 matches 9 bases. The CDR3 region is CASSGRLADYNEQFF. DNA for the CDR3: TGTGCCAGCAGCGGTAGACTAGCGGACTACAATGAGCAGTTCTTC.